Detailed here is one T cell receptor beta chain. Original data processing: Reference gene primers were amplified, and this amplification served to estimate nucleated cell counts. Sequencing was performed with immunoSEQ multiplex PCR; in TCRdb, only in-frame clones are kept and a portion is missing. V and J calls and clone size are those listed in that table; D and trimming were worked out from the DNA. Here the sample spans approximately 140,000 clones, roughly 85% being singletons. Seattle patient enrollment occurred during active infection, with longitudinal follow-up thereafter. The sample is drawn from a study of blood T cell repertoires in COVID-19. In the study overall: Collection of acute and convalescent COVID-19 samples took place in the United States, Italy and Spain. The analysed material was cDNA or gDNA that came from T cells, B-cell-depleted T cells, or PBMCs.

V lost 4 bases, J lost 5 bases, and 11 bases lay in between. The CDR3 is 13 residues long. From germline, CDR1 is LNHDA and CDR2 SQIVND (reference sequence). The specimen sequenced was peripheral blood. The rearrangement links TRBV19 to TRBJ1-1; tentatively, D is TRBD1 (5 bases). This clonotype was obtained from a woman between 55 and 75 years old with COVID-19, enrolled during active disease. CDR3: CASSKGQETEAFF. CDR3 coding DNA: TGTGCCAGTAGTAAGGGGCAGGAGACTGAAGCTTTCTTT.